This is a list of T cell receptor beta chains from one sample in a study of blood T cell repertoires in COVID-19. The table came from immunoSEQ multiplex PCR; TCRdb's copy has only in-frame clones and leaves some out. The sample includes fewer than 200,000 clones, approximately 85% of them seen just once. What was sequenced was peripheral blood. The receptors come from a man between 60 and 70 years old who had recovered from COVID-19. CDR3s include the opening cysteine and the closing phenylalanine or tryptophan. D genes are given only for firm matches. Not every row has a clone size; where given, it reads once, few, many or a size class.

V	D	size	length	J	DNA	CDR3
TRBV5-6	NA	NA	14	TRBJ1-6	TGTGCCAGCAGCTTGCGGCAGGGTAATTCACCCCTCCACTTT	CASSLRQGNSPLHF
TRBV10-3	NA	NA	13	TRBJ1-1	TGTGCCATCACTGGAACAGGGAACACTGAAGCTTTCTTT	CAITGTGNTEAFF
TRBV19	TRBD1	once	15	TRBJ2-7	TGTGCCAGTAGTATTCAGACAGGGAAAACCTACGAGCAGTACTTC	CASSIQTGKTYEQYF
TRBV7-8	TRBD1	NA	15	TRBJ1-4	TGTGCCAGCAGCTTAGCAACAGGGGGCAATGAAAAACTGTTTTTT	CASSLATGGNEKLFF
TRBV7-2	NA	NA	19	TRBJ1-5	NA	CASSFGPGKFSGSHQPQHF
TRBV12-5	NA	NA	15	TRBJ1-5	TGTGCTAGTGGTTTGGGCGGACAGAGCAATCAGCCCCAGCATTTT	CASGLGGQSNQPQHF
TRBV7-7	NA	NA	13	TRBJ1-1	TGTGCTAGCAGTCTGACAGTGAACACTGAAGCTTTCTTT	CASSLTVNTEAFF
TRBV12-3/TRBV12-4	NA	NA	12	TRBJ1-1	TGTGCCAGCAGTCCGACGAGGACTGAAGCTTTCTTT	CASSPTRTEAFF
TRBV9	TRBD2	once	14	TRBJ2-1	TGTGCCAGCAGCTTTAGCGGGGGGGCCGGTGAGCAGTTCTTC	CASSFSGGAGEQFF
TRBV27	TRBD2	NA	18	TRBJ2-1	TGTGCCAGCAGTTTATCTTTAACGGGGGCGGGGGGGCTACGTGAGCAGTTCTTC	CASSLSLTGAGGLREQFF
TRBV19	NA	NA	14	TRBJ2-1	TGTGCCAGTAGAACACAGAGCTCCTACAATGAGCAGTTCTTC	CASRTQSSYNEQFF
TRBV6-5	NA	NA	14	TRBJ2-7	TGTGCCAGCAGGCTAACCCGTAACTCCTACGAGCAGTACTTC	CASRLTRNSYEQYF
TRBV6-5	TRBD1	NA	15	TRBJ1-2	TGTGCCAGCACCGACCTGACAGGGGGTGCTTATGGCTACACCTTC	CASTDLTGGAYGYTF
TRBV19	NA	NA	14	TRBJ2-5	TGTGCCAGTGGCTCGGGAAGGGACCAAGAGACCCAGTACTTC	CASGSGRDQETQYF
TRBV6-5	NA	NA	13	TRBJ2-2	TGTGCCCTGGGCACACTCTACACCGGGGAGCTGTTTTTT	CALGTLYTGELFF
TRBV2	NA	NA	17	TRBJ1-6	TGTGCCAGCAGTGGAGGACAGCTTGCCCAATATAATTCACCCCTCCACTTT	CASSGGQLAQYNSPLHF
TRBV29-1	NA	NA	15	TRBJ2-3	TGCAGCGTTGGGTTGCAGGGGACGATCACAGATACGCAGTATTTT	CSVGLQGTITDTQYF
TRBV10-1	NA	few	16	TRBJ1-4	TGCGCCAGCAGTCGACGGGACATTGCAACTAATGAAAAACTGTTTTTT	CASSRRDIATNEKLFF
TRBV5-4	TRBD2	NA	15	TRBJ2-1	TGTGCCAGCAGCCAAGGACTAGCGGGGGGAGGTGAGCAGTTCTTC	CASSQGLAGGGEQFF
TRBV28	TRBD1	NA	16	TRBJ2-5	TGTGCCAGCAGTTTCCATGGGACAGGCGTGGGGGAGACCCAGTACTTC	CASSFHGTGVGETQYF
TRBV7-9	TRBD1	NA	12	TRBJ1-1	TGTGCCGGACAGGGAGGTGGCACTGAAGCTTTCTTT	CAGQGGGTEAFF
TRBV24-1	TRBD1	NA	19	TRBJ2-1	TGTGCCACCAGTGATTCCAAGATATCAGGGACAGAAACTTACAATGAGCAGTTCTTC	CATSDSKISGTETYNEQFF
TRBV3-1/TRBV3-2	NA	NA	15	TRBJ1-3	TGTGCCAGCAGCCAAGGCAAAGGGGCCGGAAACACCATATATTTT	CASSQGKGAGNTIYF
TRBV19	NA	NA	12	TRBJ2-5	TGTGCCAGTAGCACCCCGAGTGAGACCCAGTACTTC	CASSTPSETQYF
TRBV18	NA	NA	14	TRBJ1-1	TGTGCCAGCTCACCATCGGACAAGAACACTGAAGCTTTCTTT	CASSPSDKNTEAFF
TRBV7-3	NA	NA	14	TRBJ2-2	TGTGCCAGCAGCTTAAGATCGGTAACCGGGGAGCTGTTTTTT	CASSLRSVTGELFF
TRBV25-1	TRBD2	NA	15	TRBJ2-2	TGTGCCAGCGGATGGACTAGTGATAACACCGGGGAGCTGTTTTTT	CASGWTSDNTGELFF
TRBV18	TRBD1	NA	12	TRBJ1-1	TGTGCCAGCTCACCACTTACAGGGGTGGCTTTCTTT	CASSPLTGVAFF
TRBV15	TRBD2	NA	17	TRBJ2-1	TGTGCCACCAGCAGAGAAACCGGGCGGGGGGCTTACAATGAGCAGTTCTTC	CATSRETGRGAYNEQFF
TRBV9	TRBD2	NA	16	TRBJ2-1	TGTGCCAGCAGCGCCCTCGCACGGGGGGGCAGGGGTGAGCAGTTCTTC	CASSALARGGRGEQFF
TRBV5-1	TRBD1	once	15	TRBJ2-2	TGCGCCAGCAGCCGCGGACAGGGCGGCACCGGGGAGCTGTTTTTT	CASSRGQGGTGELFF
TRBV7-2	TRBD1	NA	14	TRBJ2-3	TGTGCCAGCGACAGGGGAATTAGCACAGATACGCAGTATTTT	CASDRGISTDTQYF
TRBV3-1/TRBV3-2	NA	NA	13	TRBJ1-5	TGTGCCAGCAGCGCAGTACCAGGGCAGCCCCAGCATTTT	CASSAVPGQPQHF
TRBV19	NA	few	16	TRBJ1-3	TGTGCCAGTAGTAAAAGCCGCTCGAGCTCTGGAAACACCATATATTTT	CASSKSRSSSGNTIYF
TRBV6-5	TRBD1	NA	15	TRBJ1-5	TGTGCCAGCAGATTCGGGGGACAGAGCAATCAGCCCCAGCATTTT	CASRFGGQSNQPQHF
TRBV3-1/TRBV3-2	TRBD2	NA	16	TRBJ2-3	TGTGCCAGCAGCCATACCGGGACTAGCGGGGCAGATACGCAGTATTTT	CASSHTGTSGADTQYF
TRBV21-1	NA	NA	21	TRBJ1-4	TGTGCCAGCAGCAAAGGCTGGGTTTCCCCTGGGGGCAACCCGGAAAATGAAAAACTGTTTTTT	CASSKGWVSPGGNPENEKLFF
TRBV11-2	NA	NA	14	TRBJ1-2	TGTGCCAGCAGCTTAGCCGGACAGAGCTATGGCTACACCTTC	CASSLAGQSYGYTF
TRBV7-8	NA	NA	15	TRBJ2-7	TGTGCCAGCAGAGCAGGACAGAGCGTGGGGTACGAGCAGTACTTC	CASRAGQSVGYEQYF
TRBV5-4	NA	few	14	TRBJ1-2	TGTGCCAGCAGCGATCCGGGGGGCAACTATGGCTACACCTTC	CASSDPGGNYGYTF
TRBV13	NA	NA	11	TRBJ1-1	TGTGCCAGCAGCCTACACACTGAAGCTTTCTTT	CASSLHTEAFF
TRBV7-9	TRBD1	NA	15	TRBJ1-1	TGTGCCAGCAGCTTAACAGGGGGGGCGCCCACTGAAGCTTTCTTT	CASSLTGGAPTEAFF
TRBV4-1	TRBD1	NA	14	TRBJ2-2	TGCGCCAGCAGCCAAGAACGAGATACAGGGGATCTGTTTTTT	CASSQERDTGDLFF
TRBV24-1	NA	NA	13	TRBJ1-1	TGTGCCACCAGTGTCGGGACAAACACTGAAGCTTTCTTT	CATSVGTNTEAFF
TRBV5-6	TRBD1	NA	14	TRBJ1-1	TGTGCCAGCAGCTCTGAGGGACAGTACACTGAAGCTTTCTTT	CASSSEGQYTEAFF
TRBV6-2/TRBV6-3	NA	NA	14	TRBJ1-2	TGTGCCAGCAGTTACGGGGGGGCAACTTCTGGCTACACCTTC	CASSYGGATSGYTF
TRBV7-2	TRBD1	NA	15	TRBJ1-5	TGTGCCAGCAGCTCGACAGGGACTAGCAATCAGCCCCAGCATTTT	CASSSTGTSNQPQHF
TRBV3-1/TRBV3-2	TRBD2	NA	16	TRBJ2-4	TGTGCCAGCAGCCAAGATCCCGGGGGGGCCGGCAACATTCAGTACTTC	CASSQDPGGAGNIQYF
TRBV24-1	NA	NA	12	TRBJ2-7	TGTGCCACATCAAGCGCTTCCTACGAGCAGTACTTC	CATSSASYEQYF
TRBV21-1	NA	NA	15	TRBJ2-7	TGTGCCAGCAGCGTCCGGGACAGGGGCTCCTACGAGCAGTACTTC	CASSVRDRGSYEQYF
TRBV3-1/TRBV3-2	NA	NA	14	TRBJ2-1	TGTGCCAGCAGCCAAGATAGCAGGGCCTCTGGGCAGTTCTTC	CASSQDSRASGQFF
TRBV19	NA	NA	17	TRBJ2-6	TGTGCCAGTAGTGTGGTATGGGGAGGATCCGGGGCCAACGTCCTGACTTTC	CASSVVWGGSGANVLTF
TRBV12-5	TRBD1	NA	19	TRBJ1-1	TGTGCTAGTGGTTTGGTATTGACAGGGTCCTTACAAGAGAACACTGAAGCTTTCTTT	CASGLVLTGSLQENTEAFF
TRBV10-3	NA	NA	14	TRBJ1-1	TGTGCCATCAGTGCGGCGACAGGATACACTGAAGCTTTCTTT	CAISAATGYTEAFF
TRBV7-3	TRBD2	NA	18	TRBJ2-1	TGTGCCAGCAGCCAAGGGACTAGCGGGGGCCCCCCCTACAATGAGCAGTTCTTC	CASSQGTSGGPPYNEQFF
TRBV27	TRBD1	NA	18	TRBJ1-6	TGTGCCAGCAGTTTCTTAAAAACAGGGGCCATCCGTGGTTCACCCCTCCACTTT	CASSFLKTGAIRGSPLHF
TRBV15	NA	NA	18	TRBJ2-6	TGTGCCACCAGCGATCGAGGCAGGGGAAATGACGGGGCCAACGTCCTGACTTTC	CATSDRGRGNDGANVLTF
TRBV7-3	TRBD1	NA	14	TRBJ1-6	TGTGCCAGCAGCTCCGGGACAGGGGTTTCACCCCTCCACTTT	CASSSGTGVSPLHF
TRBV9	NA	once	16	TRBJ2-6	TGTGCCAGCAGCGTAGAGAGTTCACCCAGGGCCAACGTCCTGACTTTC	CASSVESSPRANVLTF